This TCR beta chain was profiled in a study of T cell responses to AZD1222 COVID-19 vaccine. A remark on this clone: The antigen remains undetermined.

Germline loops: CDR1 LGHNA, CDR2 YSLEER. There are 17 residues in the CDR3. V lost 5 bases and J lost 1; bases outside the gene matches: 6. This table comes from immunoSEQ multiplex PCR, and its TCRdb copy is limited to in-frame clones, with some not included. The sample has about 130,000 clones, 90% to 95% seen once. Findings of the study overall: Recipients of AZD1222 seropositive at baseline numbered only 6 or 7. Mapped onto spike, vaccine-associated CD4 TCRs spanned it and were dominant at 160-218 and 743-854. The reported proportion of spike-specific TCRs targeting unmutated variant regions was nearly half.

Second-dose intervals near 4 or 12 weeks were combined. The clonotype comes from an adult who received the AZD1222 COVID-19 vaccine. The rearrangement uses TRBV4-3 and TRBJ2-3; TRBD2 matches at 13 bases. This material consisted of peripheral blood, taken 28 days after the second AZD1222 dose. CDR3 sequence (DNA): TGCGCCAGCAGCAACCCGACTAGCGGGGGGCGCACAGATACGCAGTATTTT. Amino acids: CASSNPTSGGRTDTQYF.